This T cell receptor beta chain was sequenced during a study of blood T cells in healthy people across ages (dated by TCRdb to 2014 to 2015). Study-wide context: Template switching captured roughly one uniquely barcoded TCR beta cDNA molecule per two T cells in model experiments. Four age groups were formed from the donors: young (average about 15 years), middle-aged (around 37), aged (around 62) and long-lived (about 80). Two additional independent replicas of 1 million unique cDNA reads from the same blood draw were analyzed for two donors (one aged 18 to 30 and one aged 80 or older). Using deep sequencing normalized with unique cDNA molecular identifiers, the study measured how TCR beta repertoire diversity changes with age. Overall study results and their limits: Because profiling used bulk unsorted PBMCs, naive and antigen-experienced compartments could not be compared conclusively. There was a strong correlation between observed TCR beta diversity and the percentage of naive T cells measured by flow cytometry. Total diversity estimates from one million sequenced T cells were considered lower bounds and underestimates. Compared with the aged group, the long-lived group had more naive CD4+ T cells, fewer expanded clones and increased TCR diversity, a pattern suggesting age selection. Observed TCR beta diversity per million T cells fell roughly linearly with age, and a significant reduction was already apparent by age around 40. Donor CMV infection status was unknown, potentially confounding age-related changes in expanded clonotypes.

Details on this clonotype: Its antigen remains unidentified. Per-base qualities were not stored, and no clone one base away is much larger.

The CDR3 goes from the cysteine to the phenylalanine over 12 residues. Only the CDR3 DNA stays, 36 bases, in frame from base 1. V is shortened by 6 bases, J by 3 bases, and the region joining them spans 11 bases. The CDR1 and CDR2 encoded by the germline V gene (reference sequence) are DFQATT and SNEGSKA. Systemically healthy Caucasian individuals from Russia, 39 in total and aged about 6 to 95 years, were included as donors. Approximately 9.7 milliliters of peripheral blood were drawn from each donor into EDTA-treated Vacutainer tubes. Ficoll-Paque density-gradient centrifugation was used to isolate PBMCs, with at least 7 million obtained per sample. Trizol reagent was used to extract total RNA from the PBMCs, yielding at least 6 micrograms per sample. Naive CD45RAhigh/CD27high T cell percentages were measured by flow cytometry on a PBMC aliquot from every donor. The library was obtained by 5' RACE. The run used an Illumina HiSeq 2500. A second PCR of roughly 7 to 11 cycles was performed with a sample-barcoded 5' primer and a J-beta primer mix. A unique molecular identifier was introduced onto each TCR beta cDNA molecule by a template-switch 5' adaptor carrying 12 random nucleotides. At least 3 million CDR3-containing paired-end reads were obtained from each sample. The Mint cDNA synthesis kit, primed by a TRBC-specific oligonucleotide, was used to synthesize first-strand cDNA from all RNA. All cDNA was treated with uracil-DNA glycosylase and then went through a first 18-cycle PCR with the universal primers M1SS and BC2_uni_R. The original pipeline was this. For normalization, 1 million high-quality reads were randomly selected from each sample, with every read carrying a distinct molecular identifier. Instead of being binned into consensus sequences, reads with shared molecular identifiers were discarded. MiTCR, run with a Q25 quality threshold and the strictest error-elimination algorithm, handled CDR3 identification, clonotype clustering and error correction. Lower-bound total TCR beta diversity was estimated with a nonparametric unseen species model using Euler transformation. TCRdb reprocessed the public reads (quality trimming at Q25 with fastp, clone calling with MiXCR) and kept in-frame beta chains. Rows are unified per CDR3 protein, each entry keeping the most common DNA and genes. TCRdb's processing, not the authors', yielded these V and J calls. For this sample the table gives about 510,000 distinct CDR3 sequences, of which about a quarter were detected only once. The ten largest clones represent approximately 4% of the sample.

These data are also associated with another study on T cells of mothers and their children. That second report states: Donors were nine systemically healthy Caucasian individuals: three mothers and their six children. cDNA synthesis used all of the extracted RNA, with 1.5 ug of RNA in each 15 ul reaction. In the second PCR, the M1S primer introduced both the sample barcodes and 2-4 random nucleotides. Over 9.5 million TCR beta CDR3 reads were obtained for each mother, and some 3.1 million reads were obtained for each child. Thymic selection similarly shapes TCR recombination output in related and unrelated pairs, with minor effect from inherited differences. Normalized repertoire overlap in related mother-child pairs was always slightly higher than in unrelated mother-child pairs, but the difference was never significant. With a sensitivity of about 100 clones per million clonotypes, no persistent microchimeric T cell clones were detected. Deep NGS was used in the study to compare the TCR beta repertoires of mothers and children and to look for features that separate related mother-child pairs from unrelated individuals. On average, the children were roughly 10 +/- 4 years old, while the mothers were 40 +/- 4 years old. After adapter ligation with NEBNext reagents, the libraries were sequenced on Illumina HiSeq 2000 with 100+100 nt paired-end reads. Mother and child libraries were prepared a month apart and sequenced in separate runs to prevent cross-contamination. Between roughly 500,000 and 2,100,000 distinct TCR beta clonotypes were identified per donor. Naive TCR beta clonotypes were estimated from low-frequency clonotypes matched to each donor's FACS-determined naive share, without sorting.

This sequence originates from a boy younger than 10 in good health. Sequenced: blood. The rearrangement combines TRBV20-1 with TRBJ1-1, with no confidently assigned D gene. The bases read TGCAGTGCCGCCGAGAGTGACACTGAAGCTTTCTTT. It specifies CSAAESDTEAFF.